One sample yielded the 15 T cell receptor beta chains listed below, sequenced in a study of T-cell memory formation after mild COVID-19. MiXCR, run by TCRdb on the 5' RACE reads, gives a single entry per CDR3 protein. The repertoire holds some 120,000 distinct CDR3 sequences, with approximately 5.9% as singletons. Sequencing was done on a sample of PBMCs or a T cell subset sorted from them (not recorded which). Receptor source: an adult woman who had mild COVID-19 (a few samples of this study predate the infection). Cell type and time point are not known.

This chain uses TRBV5-1 with TRBJ2-7, with 11 bases fitting TRBD1. Germline CDR1 is SGHRS and CDR2 is YFSETQ. The CDR3 sequence is 13 residues long. Unmatched junction bases numbered 3, after V lost 5 bases and J lost 5 bases. CDR3 amino acids: CASRGQGVHEQYF. The CDR3, as DNA: TGCGCCAGCAGGGGACAGGGGGTCCACGAGCAGTACTTC.

To note about this clonotype: This may arise from a read error, as a much more abundant clone is one base away. The chain recombines TRBV7-8 with TRBJ2-2; tentative D call: TRBD2 (5 bases). This CDR3 region has 13 residues. Germline values: CDR1 SGHVS, CDR2 FQNEAQ. This CDR3 is CASSLEFPGEMFF. CDR3 bases: TGTGCCAGCAGCTTAGAGTTCCCCGGGGAGATGTTTTTT.

CDR3 in amino acids: CASSWGLAGADGETQYF. Here the CDR3 DNA reads TGTGCCAGCAGCTGGGGACTAGCGGGAGCCGACGGGGAGACCCAGTACTTC. This chain joins TRBV7-2 and TRBJ2-5; 14 nucleotides match TRBD2. V gave up 4 bases and J gave up 5 bases; unmatched junction bases: 9. The CDR3 extends over 17 amino acids. CDR1 and CDR2 (germline): SGHTA, FQGNSA.

This clonotype was seen repeatedly, ten times or more. This chain links TRBV24-1 with TRBJ2-1; 8 bases map to TRBD2. The CDR3 is made up of 15 amino acids. The ends lost 3 bases at V and 4 bases at J; junction bases unmatched: 4. CDR1 KGHDR and CDR2 SFDVKD come from the germline V gene. CDR3 residues: CATSDISGRYNEQFF. CDR3 nucleotides: TGTGCCACCAGTGATATAAGCGGGAGATACAATGAGCAGTTCTTC.

This clonotype was found many times. The chain has TRBV20-1 and TRBJ2-3; the match to TRBD2 covers 9 bases. This CDR3 has 17 amino acids. The J segment lost 2 bases and the V segment lost 0 bases, leaving 9 bases of the junction unmatched. Germline assignment: CDR1 DFQATT and CDR2 SNEGSKA (reference sequence). CDR3 nucleotides: TGCAGTGCTAGAGATGGGGCGGCGGGAGGGACCACAGATACGCAGTATTTT. Amino acid sequence: CSARDGAAGGTTDTQYF.

This clonotype was seen repeatedly, ten times or more. The CDR3 nucleotides read TGCAGCGCCGGGACTAGCGGGCGAGGGGTAGATACGCAGTATTTT. Protein product: CSAGTSGRGVDTQYF. The chain employs TRBV29-1 and TRBJ2-3; 12 nucleotides line up with TRBD2. The germline CDR1 and CDR2 sequences are SQVTM and ANQGSEA. This CDR3 contains 15 residues. Trimming at V came to 7 bases and at J to 5 bases, leaving 10 bases not matched to a gene.

This clonotype has more than one count but fewer than ten. The chain has TRBV5-1 and TRBJ1-1; 7 nucleotides align to TRBD1. The CDR3 extends over 14 amino acids. The ends lost 0 bases at V and 9 bases at J; junction bases unmatched: 8. Germline CDR1 is SGHRS and CDR2 is YFSETQ. The CDR3 DNA follows: TGCGCCAGCAGCTTGGGCCAGGAGACAGGGCAAGCTTTCTTT. Translated, it gives CASSLGQETGQAFF.

This clonotype was counted only a few times. This rearrangement joins TRBV20-1 to TRBJ1-4; D remains unclear. The CDR3 is made up of 13 amino acids. V was cut by 0 bases and J by 7 bases, with 9 bases left in between. The germline CDR1 and CDR2 sequences are DFQATT and SNEGSKA (reference sequence). The DNA of the CDR3 is TGCAGTGCTAGAGACGACCGGAGTGAAAAACTGTTTTTT. Its translation is CSARDDRSEKLFF.

CDR3 in amino acids: CASTPRGGRGQFF. In DNA, the CDR3 is TGTGCCAGCACCCCCCGGGGGGGCCGGGGGCAGTTCTTC. This chain links TRBV6-5 with TRBJ2-1; 8 bases are shared with TRBD2. The CDR3 has 13 amino acids. The V segment lost 7 bases and the J segment 12 bases; nucleotides outside the gene matches: 11. Germline values: CDR1 MNHEY, CDR2 SVGAGI.

As regards this clonotype: This sequence may be a read error, since a much larger clone differs from it by one base. This chain uses TRBV12-3 or TRBV12-4 with TRBJ2-5; D is possibly TRBD1 or TRBD2 (5 bases each). The CDR3 loop spans 15 amino acids. The CDR3 DNA reads TGTGCCCGCAGTTTTTGGGCAGGGAGTCAAGAGACCCAGTACTTC. It encodes CARSFWAGSQETQYF.

This clonotype has a handful of counts. The chain joins TRBV12-3 or TRBV12-4 to TRBJ2-7, with D possibly matching TRBD2 (5 bases). The CDR3 is made up of 13 amino acids. Between the trimmed V and J ends, which lost 2 bases and 6 bases, there was a span of 11 bases. The CDR3 here is CASSLRSRGEQYF. CDR3 sequence (DNA): TGTGCCAGCAGTTTACGGAGCCGGGGCGAGCAGTACTTC.

The rearrangement joins TRBV9 to TRBJ2-7; D unclear. CDR1 is SGDLS, CDR2 YYNGEE, per germline. CDR3 length: 16 amino acids. Deletions cut 0 bases from V and 2 bases from J, with 15 bases between. CDR3 coding DNA: TGTGCCAGCAGCGTAGTGGAGAAGGGCCCCCCCTACGAGCAGTACTTC. This gives the protein CASSVVEKGPPYEQYF.

In this sample, this clonotype turned up many times. The J gene is TRBJ1-4, the V gene TRBV6-5; D unresolved. CDR3 length: 14 residues. Trimming pared 6 bases from V and 4 bases from J, leaving 12 bases between. CDR1 and CDR2 (germline): MNHEY, SVGAGI. For the CDR3, the DNA is TGTGCCAGCAGCCCCGCTCAGAGTAATGAAAAACTGTTTTTT. This translates into CASSPAQSNEKLFF.

The rearrangement links TRBV6-6 to TRBJ2-5, with TRBD2 as a possible D gene (6 bases). From germline, CDR1 is MNHNY and CDR2 SVGAGI (reference sequence). The CDR3 has 14 amino acids. V dropped 5 bases and J dropped 2 bases, with 12 bases sitting between them. The CDR3 protein is CASSTFRGQETQYF. The CDR3, as DNA: TGTGCCAGCAGTACGTTCCGGGGGCAAGAGACCCAGTACTTC.

This clonotype was observed many times. The V and J genes are TRBV29-1 and TRBJ2-7; possibly TRBD1 or TRBD2 for D (5 bases each). The CDR3 has 11 amino acids. Germline CDR1 is SQVTM and CDR2 is ANQGSEA. Between the trimmed V and J ends, which lost 7 bases and 6 bases, there was a span of 13 bases. The CDR3 DNA sequence: TGCAGCGCCGTTTGGGGGTTCGAGCAGTACTTC. It encodes CSAVWGFEQYF.